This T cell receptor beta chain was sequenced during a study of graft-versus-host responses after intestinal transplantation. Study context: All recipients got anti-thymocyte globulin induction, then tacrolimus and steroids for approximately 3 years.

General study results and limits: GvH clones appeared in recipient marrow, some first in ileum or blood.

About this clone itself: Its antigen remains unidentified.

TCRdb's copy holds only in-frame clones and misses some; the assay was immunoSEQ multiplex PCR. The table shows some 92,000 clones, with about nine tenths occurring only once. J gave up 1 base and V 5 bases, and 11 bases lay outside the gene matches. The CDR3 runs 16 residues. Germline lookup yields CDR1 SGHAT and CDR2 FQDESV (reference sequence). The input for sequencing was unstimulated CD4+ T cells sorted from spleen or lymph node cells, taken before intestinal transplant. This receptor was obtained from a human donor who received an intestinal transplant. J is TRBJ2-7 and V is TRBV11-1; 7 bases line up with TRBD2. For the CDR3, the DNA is TGTGCCAGCAGCCTCTGGCAGGGAGGGAATTCCTACGAGCAGTACTTC. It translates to CASSLWQGGNSYEQYF.